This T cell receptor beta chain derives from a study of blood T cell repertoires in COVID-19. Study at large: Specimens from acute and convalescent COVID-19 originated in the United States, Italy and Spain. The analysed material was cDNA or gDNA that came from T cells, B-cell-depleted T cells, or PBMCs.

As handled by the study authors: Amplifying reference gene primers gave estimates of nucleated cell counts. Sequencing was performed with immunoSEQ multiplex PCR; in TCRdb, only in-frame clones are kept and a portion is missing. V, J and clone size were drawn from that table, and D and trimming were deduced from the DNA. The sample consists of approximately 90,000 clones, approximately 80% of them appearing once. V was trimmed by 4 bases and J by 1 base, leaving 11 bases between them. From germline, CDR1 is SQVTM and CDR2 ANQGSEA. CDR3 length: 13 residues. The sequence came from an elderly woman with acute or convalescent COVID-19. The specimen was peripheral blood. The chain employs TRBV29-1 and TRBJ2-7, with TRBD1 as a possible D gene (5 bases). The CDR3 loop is CSVGGVPSYEQYF. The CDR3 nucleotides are TGCAGCGTTGGGGGCGTACCATCCTACGAGCAGTACTTC.